This T cell receptor beta chain was identified in a study of T-cell memory formation after mild COVID-19. Study outcomes and limitations: Cross-reactive memory seemingly joined, as some responding clones were found in pre-infection memory.

In regard to this clonotype: Its antigen remains unidentified.

The CDR3 loop spans 15 amino acids. Unmatched junction bases numbered 6, after V lost 1 base and J lost 6 bases. Germline assignment: CDR1 SEHNR and CDR2 FQNEAQ (reference sequence). Employing constant-segment primers, 5'RACE generated TCR alpha and TCR beta cDNA libraries bearing sample barcodes and UMIs. TCRdb recomputed calls from the 5' RACE reads with MiXCR, one row per CDR3 protein. Of 190,000 or so distinct CDR3 sequences listed, 20% to 25% are singletons. The receptor was isolated from an adult woman who had mild COVID-19 (a few samples of this study predate the infection). Cell type and time point are not known. The gene calls are TRBV7-9 and TRBJ1-2, with TRBD1 matching over 9 bases. The sequenced material came from PBMCs or a T cell subset sorted from them (not recorded which). CDR3 DNA: TGTGCCAGCAGCTTAGAACAGGGGGCTCTAAATGGCTACACCTTC. Protein product: CASSLEQGALNGYTF.